Below, 8 T cell receptor beta chains from the same sample are listed, as sequenced in a study of read filtering for tumor transcriptome and immune sequencing. The library was built from around 0.4 ug RNA with molecular barcoded adaptors for alpha/delta and beta/gamma chains. TCRdb re-analysed the reads in MiXCR, keeping a single row per CDR3 protein. Of around 140,000 distinct CDR3 sequences listed, around 13% are singletons. The sample comprised a population of CD138-negative cells sorted from bone marrow. All receptors derive from a donor aged 40 or older with multiple myeloma.

This clonotype was found many times. The J gene is TRBJ2-3, the V gene TRBV5-1, with unresolved D. Deletions cut 3 bases from V and 2 bases from J, with 16 bases between. Per the germline V gene, CDR1 is SGHRS and CDR2 is YFSETQ. The CDR3 spans 16 residues. The DNA of the CDR3 is TGCGCCAGCAGCTCCGGCTACGTTCGCCACACAGATACGCAGTATTTT. As protein: CASSSGYVRHTDTQYF.

Note on this clonotype: A single base separates this from a much larger clone, so it may be a read error. This chain connects TRBV29-1 to TRBJ2-1; no reliable D call. Deletions cut 6 bases from V and 12 bases from J, with 15 bases between. Germline CDR1 is SQVTM and CDR2 is ANQGSEA. The CDR3 spans 11 residues. The chain's CDR3 is CSVESEIRQFF. CDR3 nucleotides: TGCAGCGTGGAGAGCGAGATACGGCAGTTCTTC.

This clonotype has ten or more counts. The chain combines TRBV20-1 with TRBJ2-7; weak D call: TRBD1 (5 bases). The V end was cut by 2 bases, the J end by 0 bases, with 11 bases between. This CDR3 region has 14 residues. Germline CDR1 DFQATT, CDR2 SNEGSKA (reference sequence). CDR3 residues: CSARNRLSSYEQYF. CDR3 coding DNA: TGCAGTGCTAGAAACAGGCTGAGCTCCTACGAGCAGTACTTC.

This clonotype was counted at least ten times. V gene TRBV4-3 combines with J gene TRBJ2-7; D call uncertain. CDR1 is LGHNA, CDR2 YSLEER, per germline. CDR3 length: 15 amino acids. The V end was cut by 0 bases, the J end by 4 bases, with 13 bases between. CDR3 sequence (DNA): TGCGCCAGCAGCCAAGATATAGGGTCTGGGTACGAGCAGTACTTC. Its translation: CASSQDIGSGYEQYF.

This clonotype appeared a few times. This chain uses TRBV7-2 with TRBJ2-7; 10 nucleotides match TRBD2. CDR3 length: 14 residues. Germline loops: CDR1 SGHTA, CDR2 FQGNSA. V was clipped by 5 bases and J by 5 bases; unmatched bases: 6. The CDR3 bases are TGTGCCAGCAGCCCACTAGCGGGGCCCAACGAGCAGTACTTC. Amino acids: CASSPLAGPNEQYF.

This clonotype was detected many times. V is TRBV27 and J is TRBJ2-5, with D maybe TRBD1 (5 bases). From germline, CDR1 is MNHEY and CDR2 SMNVEV (reference sequence). Deletions cut 6 bases from V and 4 bases from J, with 12 bases between. This CDR3 comprises 13 residues. CDR3 DNA sequence: TGTGCCAGCAGCCCGACAGTGATAGAGACCCAGTACTTC. Translation: CASSPTVIETQYF.

In its sample, this clonotype was seen once. The V and J genes are TRBV7-6 and TRBJ2-7, with 10 bases identical to TRBD2. The ends lost 1 base at V and 12 bases at J; junction bases unmatched: 18. Germline loops: CDR1 SGHVS, CDR2 FNYEAQ. The CDR3 extends over 17 amino acids. The CDR3 loop reads CASSLVAGTSVTYVLYF. CDR3 coding DNA: TGTGCCAGCAGCTTAGTCGCCGGGACTAGCGTCACTTACGTGCTGTACTTC.

In this sample, this clonotype turned up a few times. CDR3 sequence: CASSLMAGSGANVLTF. The CDR3 region has the DNA TGTGCCAGCAGCTTAATGGCGGGCTCTGGGGCCAACGTCCTGACTTTC. The chain combines TRBV11-2 with TRBJ2-6; perhaps TRBD2 as D (5 bases). The germline V and J ends were trimmed by 2 bases and 0 bases, with 8 bases remaining between them. Germline lookup yields CDR1 SGHAT and CDR2 FQNNGV. The CDR3 consists of 16 residues.